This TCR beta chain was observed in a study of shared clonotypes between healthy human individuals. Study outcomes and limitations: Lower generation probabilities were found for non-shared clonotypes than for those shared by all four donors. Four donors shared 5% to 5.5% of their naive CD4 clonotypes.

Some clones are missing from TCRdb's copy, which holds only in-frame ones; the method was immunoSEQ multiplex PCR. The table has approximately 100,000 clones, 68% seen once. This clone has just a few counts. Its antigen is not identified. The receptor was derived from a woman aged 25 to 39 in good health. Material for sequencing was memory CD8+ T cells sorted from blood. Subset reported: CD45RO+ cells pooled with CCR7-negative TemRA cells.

The CDR3 loop is CASSEGGQGFNEQFF. CDR3 DNA sequence: TGTGCCAGCAGTGAAGGTGGACAGGGTTTCAATGAGCAGTTCTTC. This chain links TRBV25-1 with TRBJ2-1; 8 bases line up with TRBD1. This CDR3 is 15 amino acids long. From germline, CDR1 is MGHDK and CDR2 SYGVNS. Germline trimming cut 2 bases from V and 6 bases from J; bases unmatched to any gene: 6.